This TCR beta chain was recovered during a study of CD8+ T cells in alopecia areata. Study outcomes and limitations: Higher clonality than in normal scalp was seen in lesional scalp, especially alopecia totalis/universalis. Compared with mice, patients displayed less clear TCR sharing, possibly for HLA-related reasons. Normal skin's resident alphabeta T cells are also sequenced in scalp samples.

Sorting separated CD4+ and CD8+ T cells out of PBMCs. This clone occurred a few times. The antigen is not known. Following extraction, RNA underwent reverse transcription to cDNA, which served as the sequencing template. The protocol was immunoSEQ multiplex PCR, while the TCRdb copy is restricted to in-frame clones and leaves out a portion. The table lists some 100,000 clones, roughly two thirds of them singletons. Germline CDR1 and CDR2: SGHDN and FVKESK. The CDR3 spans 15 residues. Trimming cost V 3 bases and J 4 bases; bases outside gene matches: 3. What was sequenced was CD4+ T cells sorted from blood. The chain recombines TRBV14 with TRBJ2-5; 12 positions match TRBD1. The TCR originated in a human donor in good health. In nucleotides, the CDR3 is TGTGCCAGCAGCCAGTGGGACAGGGGGCGAGAGACCCAGTACTTC. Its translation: CASSQWDRGRETQYF.